Listed here is a single TCR beta chain. The antigen is undetermined. TRB was amplified by touch-down multiplex PCR, primer pools A and B combined. TCRdb processed the multiplex PCR reads again and assigns one entry to each CDR3 protein, with no DNA. The sample includes roughly 12,000 distinct CDR3 sequences. This CDR3 has 15 residues. Germline V gives CDR1 SNHLY, CDR2 FYNNEI. This record comes from a study of T cell clusters in autoimmune cytopenias. Study-wide findings and caveats: TRB repertoire shifts in secondary cytopenia and chronic lymphocytic leukemia mostly reflected lymphoma, not autoimmunity. No experiment has yet validated the function of the T cell clusters defined in silico. Exclusive TRB clusters were about 2.9-fold more numerous in healthy donors than in active autoimmune hepatitis. Primary autoimmune cytopenia patients appeared to lack physiological T cell clusters present in healthy donors.

Some 38,000 genome equivalents of blood DNA were amplified for TRB. Sequencing used peripheral blood. The chain links TRBV2 to TRBJ2-3; TCRdb lists TRBD2, though no DNA is available to test this call. The TCR comes from a human donor with an autoimmune cytopenia or autoimmune hepatitis (not recorded which). This CDR3 reads CASTGLAGGTDTQYF.